The rows below give T cell receptor beta chains drawn from one sample of a study of blood T cell repertoires in COVID-19. Here immunoSEQ multiplex PCR was the method, and the copy in TCRdb shows in-frame clones only, minus some. The sample consists of roughly 21,000 clones, roughly 90% of them appearing once. The material sequenced was peripheral blood. These receptors were taken from a human donor with acute or convalescent COVID-19. The donor label of this sample is uncertain. Both conserved end residues are trimmed from each CDR3.

TRBV7-8 | ASSPQGVVTDTQY
TRBV12-3/TRBV12-4 | ASSLRSNQPQH
TRBV18 | ASSPDRPLPGNTIY
TRBV5-1 | ASSPQSGAYEQY
TRBV19 | ASVDVPGDHGYT
TRBV7-6 | ASSDGHGSQETQY
TRBV2 | ASSEGQITDTQY
TRBV4-2 | ASSPVAEQETQY
TRBV5-4 | ASSPRLGGDQETQY
TRBV18 | ASSSGTAYEQY
TRBV12-3/TRBV12-4 | ASSLASGDTQY
TRBV18 | ASSPQRAVPTTNEKLF
TRBV9 | ASSPQERSYEQY
TRBV12-5 | ASGLVPDRGSGYT
TRBV5-1 | ASSEGAHGNEKLF
TRBV29-1 | SVGLAGTFYEQY
TRBV9 | ASSDHPGQGNTEAF
TRBV5-1 | ASSLVGSENTEAF
TRBV5-4 | ASRVDRGGETQY
TRBV7-2 | ASSPNGLAGGVEQF
TRBV10-3 | AISESGGGQPQH
TRBV27 | ASSPQGPNQPQH
TRBV6-2/TRBV6-3 | ASSYLGGPGGGYT
TRBV7-3 | ASSATSGTAEQY
TRBV9 | ASSVRPGRGDTQY
TRBV10-3 | AISESGGRGEKLF
TRBV21-1 | ASSLGGEGLRADTQY
TRBV4-1 | ASSQDPGTGGGYT
TRBV10-3 | ATSLDPSGGETQY
TRBV30 | AWSVNSGETQY
TRBV7-2 | ASSSGHPSQPQH
TRBV11-2 | ASSRGSGGFRNIQY
TRBV6-2/TRBV6-3 | ASSLSGGAGETQY
TRBV19 | ASSPLTGGVGAF
TRBV5-4 | ASSLGTSGGVRETQY
TRBV5-4 | ASSRTGHQGEAF
TRBV4-2 | ASSQVGARNQPQH
TRBV19 | ASRKDRNTGELF
TRBV6-5 | ASAENTEAF
TRBV19 | ASSGLAGTSADTQY
TRBV5-4 | ASSSLRETGGETQY
TRBV7-8 | ASSLDSTSTDTQY
TRBV18 | ASSPGASGNTIY
TRBV5-6 | ASSRDFEAF
TRBV9 | ASSSHQGLDLTDTQY
TRBV6-1 | ASSEREAGRYYGYT
TRBV9 | ASSVTQRAGELF
TRBV6-1 | ASSEEGTDLYEQY
TRBV6-5 | ACRTSGSYEQY
TRBV3-1/TRBV3-2 | ASSQERLAGAYEQY
TRBV7-2 | ASTLPGQITDTQY
TRBV27 | ASSLTGPHLYEQY
TRBV3-1/TRBV3-2 | ASSRTGTQGSYEQY